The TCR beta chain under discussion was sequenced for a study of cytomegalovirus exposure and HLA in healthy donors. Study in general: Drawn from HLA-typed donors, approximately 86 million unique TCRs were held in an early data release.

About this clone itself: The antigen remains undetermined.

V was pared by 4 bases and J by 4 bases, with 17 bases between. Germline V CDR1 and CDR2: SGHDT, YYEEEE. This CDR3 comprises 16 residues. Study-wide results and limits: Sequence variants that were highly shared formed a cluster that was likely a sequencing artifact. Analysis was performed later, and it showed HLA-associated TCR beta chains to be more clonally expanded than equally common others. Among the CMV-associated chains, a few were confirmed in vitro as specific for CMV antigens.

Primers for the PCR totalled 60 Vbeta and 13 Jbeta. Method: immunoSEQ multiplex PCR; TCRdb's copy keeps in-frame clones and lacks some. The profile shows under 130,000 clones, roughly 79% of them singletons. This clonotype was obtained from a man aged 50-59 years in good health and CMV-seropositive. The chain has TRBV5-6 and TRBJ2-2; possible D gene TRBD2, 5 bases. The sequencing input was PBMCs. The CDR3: CASSKYRGGGTGELFF. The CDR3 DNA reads TGTGCCAGCAGCAAGTATCGAGGAGGCGGCACCGGGGAGCTGTTTTTT.